Detailed here is one T cell receptor beta chain. The antigen is undetermined. Genomic DNA was employed as the template in profiling TCR beta VDJ and CDR3. In TCRdb, the reads were re-called with MiXCR into one record per CDR3 protein. Among roughly 120,000 distinct CDR3 sequences, under 60% were seen once, and the ten largest hold under 35%. Only patients with CD8+CD57+ cell expansion on flow cytometry were chosen for sequencing. Diagnosis of severe acquired aplastic anemia applied to all patients. Prior therapy had not been administered to any patient at the time of blood sampling. The data were obtained in a study of CD8+CD57+ T cells in acquired aplastic anemia. Across the study: The mean DNA yield obtained from sorted CD4+ and CD8+ cells came to 3 to 3.5 ug.

Study-level points and caveats: Found in both controls and patients were some 31 CD8+ CDR3 sequences.

Trimming pared 1 base from V and 9 bases from J, leaving 10 bases between. The germline V gene has CDR1 SEHNR and CDR2 FQNEAQ (reference sequence). This CDR3 is built from 14 residues. This receptor was obtained from a human donor with aplastic anemia. The V and J genes are TRBV7-9 and TRBJ1-6, with unresolved D. Specimen: sorted CD4+, CD8+, or CD8+CD57+ T cells (not recorded which) from PBMCs. This chain's CDR3 is CASSLESGGSPLHF. The CDR3 DNA sequence: TGTGCCAGCAGCTTAGAGTCGGGTGGTTCACCCCTCCACTTT. Full variable domain (remainder filled in from reference TRBV7-9 and TRBJ1-6): DTGVSQNPRHKITKRGQNVTFRCDPISEHNRLYWYRQTLGQGPEFLTYFQNEAQLEKSRLLSDRFSAERPKGSFSTLEIQRTEQGDSAMYLCASSLESGGSPLHFGNGTRLTVT.